What follows are 10 T cell receptor beta chains derived from one specimen sequenced in a study of T cell responses to AZD1222 COVID-19 vaccine. Assay: immunoSEQ multiplex PCR; the TCRdb copy retains only in-frame clones and omits some. The table has about 150,000 clones, 88% seen once; the top ten hold 2.5% to 4%. Sequenced here: peripheral blood, sampled on day 0 of AZD1222 vaccination. These receptors came from an adult in good health.

The genes are TRBV4-3 and TRBJ1-2, with 12 bases fitting TRBD1. The CDR3 sequence is 13 residues long. Losses at the gene ends were 3 bases for V and 8 bases for J; bases not matched to a gene: 1. Germline V CDR1 and CDR2: LGHNA, YSLEER. The CDR3 spells CASSQGQGAGYTF. Here the CDR3 DNA reads TGCGCCAGCAGCCAGGGACAGGGGGCGGGCTACACCTTC.

The V and J genes are TRBV6-5 and TRBJ1-5; no clear D. The germline gives CDR1 MNHEY, CDR2 SVGAGI. V was pared by 2 bases and J by 4 bases, with 6 bases between. There are 13 residues in the CDR3. CDR3 protein: CASSYDGNQPQHF. The CDR3 bases are TGTGCCAGCAGTTACGACGGGAATCAGCCCCAGCATTTT.

The chain couples TRBV5-1 to TRBJ1-6; 7 bases agree with TRBD1. The V and J ends lost 9 bases and 6 bases, in that order; junction bases with no gene match: 6. The CDR3 loop spans 13 amino acids. CDR1 is SGHRS and CDR2 is YFSETQ in the germline V gene. This CDR3 is CATRAGGNSPLHF. The CDR3 DNA follows: TGCGCCACCCGAGCAGGGGGTAATTCACCCCTCCACTTT. Full variable domain (missing parts from reference TRBV5-1 and TRBJ1-6): KAGVTQTPRYLIKTRGQQVTLSCSPISGHRSVSWYQQTPGQGLQFLFEYFSETQRNKGNFPGRFSGRQFSNSRSEMNVSTLELGDSALYLCATRAGGNSPLHFGNGTRLTVT.

The chain links TRBV6-5 to TRBJ2-1; TRBD1 agrees at 10 bases. CDR1 and CDR2 from the germline V gene are MNHEY and SVGAGI. V trimming: 2 bases; J trimming: 8 bases; junction bases outside the gene matches: 6. The CDR3 covers 15 residues. The CDR3 here is CASSYQGQGLYEQFF. In DNA, the CDR3 is TGTGCCAGCAGTTACCAGGGACAGGGGCTCTATGAGCAGTTCTTC.

This chain joins TRBV19 and TRBJ2-3; a weak D match, TRBD2 (5 bases). The V gene's germline CDR1 is LNHDA and CDR2 SQIVND (reference sequence). This CDR3 has 14 residues. V gave up 7 bases and J gave up 1 base, with 12 bases separating them. The CDR3 protein is CASKRDSGTDTQYF. The CDR3 bases are TGTGCCAGTAAAAGGGATAGCGGCACAGATACGCAGTATTTT.

The genes are TRBV2 and TRBJ1-4, with D possibly matching TRBD1 (5 bases). V was clipped by 0 bases and J by 6 bases, with 8 bases between them. The germline V gene encodes CDR1 SNHLY and CDR2 FYNNEI. The CDR3 sequence is 14 residues long. The CDR3: CASSEALTDEKLFF. The CDR3, as DNA: TGTGCCAGCAGTGAAGCTCTGACAGATGAAAAACTGTTTTTT.

This chain joins TRBV24-1 and TRBJ1-1, with a weak D call TRBD1 (6 bases). Germline CDR1 and CDR2: KGHDR and SFDVKD. V was pared by 4 bases and J by 6 bases, with 35 bases between. The CDR3 runs 21 residues. CDR3 sequence reads: CATSEQYAFAPKPGDKPEAFF. CDR3 coding DNA: TGTGCCACCAGTGAGCAGTACGCGTTCGCCCCAAAACCGGGGGACAAACCTGAAGCTTTCTTT.

The chain has TRBV7-9 and TRBJ1-6; D possibly corresponds to TRBD1 (6 bases). The CDR3 consists of 15 residues. V was clipped by 4 bases and J by 7 bases, with 14 bases between them. CDR1 is SEHNR, CDR2 FQNEAQ, per germline (reference sequence). For the CDR3, the DNA is TGTGCCAGCAGCTCCTGGGGGGCATCGAATTCACCCCTCCACTTT. It encodes CASSSWGASNSPLHF.

J is TRBJ1-2 and V is TRBV6-5, with 10 bases that match TRBD1. The junction had 5 bases not matched to a gene; V was cut back by 7 bases and J by 0 bases. Germline-derived CDR1 and CDR2 are MNHEY and SVGAGI. This CDR3 is built from 15 residues. The CDR3 DNA is TGTGCCAGCATCGACAGGGGGCAGACTAACTATGGCTACACCTTC. Protein sequence: CASIDRGQTNYGYTF.

This chain uses TRBV28 with TRBJ1-2; 9 nucleotides match TRBD1. The germline V gene has CDR1 MDHEN and CDR2 SYDVKM. The junction had 6 bases not matched to a gene; V was cut back by 4 bases and J by 3 bases. The CDR3 loop spans 15 amino acids. The CDR3, as DNA: TGTGCCAGCAGTTCGCCTCGACAGGGGGACTATGGCTACACCTTC. Protein product: CASSSPRQGDYGYTF.